This T cell receptor beta chain came from a study of blood T cells in healthy people across ages. Study-level findings and limits: TCR beta diversity was tightly associated with the proportion of naive T cells.

This clonotype was observed at least ten times. Its antigen is not identified. Each sample yielded at least 6 million isolated PBMCs. For the second PCR, which ran for roughly 7 to 11 cycles, a sample-barcoded 5' primer and a J-beta primer mix were used. TCRdb reprocessed the 5' RACE reads with MiXCR, giving one entry per CDR3 protein. The sample consists of 1.5 million to 2 million distinct CDR3 sequences, 49% of them appearing once. This TCR was sampled from a middle-aged woman in good health. Sequenced material: blood.

The CDR3 DNA sequence: TGTGCCAGCAGCTTAGGGCTCCCCAATGAGCAGTTCTTC. Translation: CASSLGLPNEQFF. This chain uses TRBV7-2 with TRBJ2-1; D remains unclear. Germline-derived CDR1 and CDR2 are SGHTA and FQGNSA. The CDR3 contains 13 residues. Trimming cost V 1 base and J 6 bases, with 7 bases left between them.